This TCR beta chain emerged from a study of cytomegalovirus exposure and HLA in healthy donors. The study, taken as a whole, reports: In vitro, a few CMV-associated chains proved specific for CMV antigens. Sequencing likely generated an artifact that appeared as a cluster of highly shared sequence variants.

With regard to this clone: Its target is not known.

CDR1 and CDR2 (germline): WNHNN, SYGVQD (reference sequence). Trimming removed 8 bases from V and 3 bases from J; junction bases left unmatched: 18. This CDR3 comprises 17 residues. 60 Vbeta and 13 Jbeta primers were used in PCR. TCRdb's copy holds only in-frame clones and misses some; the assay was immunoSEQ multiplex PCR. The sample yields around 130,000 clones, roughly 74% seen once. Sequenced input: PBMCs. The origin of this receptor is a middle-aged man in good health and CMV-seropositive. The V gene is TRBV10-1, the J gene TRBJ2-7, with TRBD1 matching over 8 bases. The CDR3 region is CASGPVRQGTIIYEQYF. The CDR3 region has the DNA TGCGCCAGCGGACCGGTTAGACAGGGGACCATAATCTACGAGCAGTACTTC.